This TCR beta chain was captured in a study of early T cells in non-severe SARS-CoV-2 infection. As for the study in general: Sequencing input comprised bulk RNA from unsorted whole blood; chain pairing was not available.

CDR3 size: 15 residues. Germline CDR1 reads MNHNY; CDR2 reads SVGAGI (reference sequence). V was clipped by 0 bases and J by 0 bases, with 6 bases between them. Study findings and constraints: Matching with VDJdb favored anti-spike CD8 responses (missing private and CD4 specificities).

Attachment of unique molecular identifiers was made to individual cDNA molecules. TCRdb fed the 5' RACE reads into MiXCR, producing one record per CDR3 protein. The data contain approximately 76,000 distinct CDR3 sequences, around an eighth of them seen just once; the ten biggest clones take up over 2%. Concerning this clonotype: What it recognizes is unknown.

This sequence joins TRBV6-6 and TRBJ1-5; D remains ambiguous. The sequence was obtained from an adult who was a healthcare worker with PCR-confirmed SARS-CoV-2 infection or an uninfected control (not recorded which). Sequencing was performed on whole blood. CDR3 nucleotides: TGTGCCAGCAGTTACTCTATAGATAGCAATCAGCCCCAGCATTTT. As protein: CASSYSIDSNQPQHF.